Below are 3 T cell receptor beta chains sequenced from a single sample in a study of T cells in Graves' hyperthyroidism and ophthalmopathy. The CDR3 regions of TCR beta were amplified from RNA transcripts. HTBI primers drove first-round RT-PCR of the TCR CDR3. TCRdb processed the multiplex PCR reads anew with MiXCR; each CDR3 protein has one entry. The sample shows a few hundred thousand distinct CDR3 sequences, about 18% of them seen only once. The sample comprised blood. These receptors came from a man aged 18 to 29 with Graves' ophthalmopathy.

This clonotype occurred many times. The chain links TRBV18 to TRBJ2-7; 9 bases are shared with TRBD2. From germline, CDR1 is KGHSH and CDR2 LQKENI. J gave up 5 bases and V 5 bases, and 7 bases lay outside the gene matches. The CDR3 contains 14 residues. The CDR3 coding sequence is TGTGCCAGCTCAACCGCGGGGGGGAGAGACGAGCAGTACTTC. This translates into CASSTAGGRDEQYF.

This clonotype was seen only a few times. V gene TRBV19 combines with J gene TRBJ1-1; no clear D gene. The CDR3 runs to 13 residues. The germline V gene encodes CDR1 LNHDA and CDR2 SQIVND (reference sequence). Trimming cost V 3 bases and J 0 bases, with 5 bases left between them. The CDR3 sequence: CASSIGMNTEAFF. As DNA, the CDR3 is TGTGCCAGTAGTATCGGGATGAACACTGAAGCTTTCTTT.

V usage is TRBV19 and J usage is TRBJ2-1; D perhaps matches TRBD1 (6 bases). CDR1 LNHDA and CDR2 SQIVND come from the germline V gene (reference sequence). The CDR3 has 14 amino acids. The germline V and J ends were trimmed by 4 bases and 6 bases, with 13 bases remaining between them. The CDR3 bases are TGTGCCAGTAGTAAGCAGGGGTTATCCAATGAGCAGTTCTTC. Translating gives CASSKQGLSNEQFF.